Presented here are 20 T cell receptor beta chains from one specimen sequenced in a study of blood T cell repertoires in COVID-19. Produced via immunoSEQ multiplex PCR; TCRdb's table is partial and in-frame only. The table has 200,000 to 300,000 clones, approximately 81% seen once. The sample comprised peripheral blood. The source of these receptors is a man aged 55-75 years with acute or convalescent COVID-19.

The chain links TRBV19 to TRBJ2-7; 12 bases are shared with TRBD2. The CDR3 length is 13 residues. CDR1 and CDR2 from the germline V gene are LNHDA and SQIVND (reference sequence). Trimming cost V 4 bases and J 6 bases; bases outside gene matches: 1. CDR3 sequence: CASSTGLAGEQYF. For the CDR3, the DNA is TGTGCCAGTAGTACGGGACTAGCGGGCGAGCAGTACTTC.

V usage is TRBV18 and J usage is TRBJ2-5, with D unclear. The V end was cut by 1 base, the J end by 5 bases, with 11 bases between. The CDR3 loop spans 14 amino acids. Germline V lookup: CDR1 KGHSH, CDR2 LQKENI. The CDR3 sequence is CASSPQARWETQYF. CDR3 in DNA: TGTGCCAGCTCACCACAGGCTAGGTGGGAGACCCAGTACTTC.

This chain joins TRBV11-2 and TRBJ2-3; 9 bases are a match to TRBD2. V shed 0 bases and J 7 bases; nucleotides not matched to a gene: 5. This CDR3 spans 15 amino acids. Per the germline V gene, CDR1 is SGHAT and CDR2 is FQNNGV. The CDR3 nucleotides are TGTGCCAGCAGCTTAGAGCGGGGGGGCAGAAATACGCAGTATTTT. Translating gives CASSLERGGRNTQYF.

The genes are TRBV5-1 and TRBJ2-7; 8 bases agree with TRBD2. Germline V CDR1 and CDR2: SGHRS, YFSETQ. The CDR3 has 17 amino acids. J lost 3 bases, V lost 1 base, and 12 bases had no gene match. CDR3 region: CASSLLNSGTKVYEQYF. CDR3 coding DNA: TGCGCCAGCAGCTTGCTCAATAGCGGGACCAAGGTCTACGAGCAGTACTTC. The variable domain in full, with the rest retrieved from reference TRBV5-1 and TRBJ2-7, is KAGVTQTPRYLIKTRGQQVTLSCSPISGHRSVSWYQQTPGQGLQFLFEYFSETQRNKGNFPGRFSGRQFSNSRSEMNVSTLELGDSALYLCASSLLNSGTKVYEQYFGPGTRLTVT.

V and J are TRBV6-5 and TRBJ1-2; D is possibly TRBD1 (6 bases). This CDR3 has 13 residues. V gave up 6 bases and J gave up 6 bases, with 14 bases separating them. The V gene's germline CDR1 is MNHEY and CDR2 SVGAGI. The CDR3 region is CASSQGAGDGYTF. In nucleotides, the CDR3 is TGTGCCAGCAGCCAAGGGGCAGGGGATGGCTACACCTTC.

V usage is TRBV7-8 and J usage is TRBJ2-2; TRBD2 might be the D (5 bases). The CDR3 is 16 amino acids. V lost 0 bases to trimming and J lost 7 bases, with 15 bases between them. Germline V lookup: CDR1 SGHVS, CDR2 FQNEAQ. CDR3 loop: CASSLASGFGNGELFF. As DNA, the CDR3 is TGTGCCAGCAGCTTAGCGTCGGGGTTTGGTAACGGGGAGCTGTTTTTT. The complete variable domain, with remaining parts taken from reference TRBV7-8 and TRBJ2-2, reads GAGVSQSPRYKVAKRGQDVALRCDPISGHVSLFWYQQALGQGPEFLTYFQNEAQLDKSGLPSDRFFAERPEGSVSTLKIQRTQQEDSAVYLCASSLASGFGNGELFFGEGSRLTVL.

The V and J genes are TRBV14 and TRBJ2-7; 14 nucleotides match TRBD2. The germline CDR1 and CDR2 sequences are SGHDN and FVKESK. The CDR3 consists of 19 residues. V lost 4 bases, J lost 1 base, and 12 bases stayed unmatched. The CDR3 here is CASSLRPGLAGGFSYEQYF. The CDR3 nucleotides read TGTGCCAGCAGCCTGCGACCCGGACTAGCGGGAGGTTTTTCCTACGAGCAGTACTTC. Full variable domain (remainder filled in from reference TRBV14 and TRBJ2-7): EAGVTQFPSHSVIEKGQTVTLRCDPISGHDNLYWYRRVMGKEIKFLLHFVKESKQDESGMPNNRFLAERTGGTYSTLKVQPAELEDSGVYFCASSLRPGLAGGFSYEQYFGPGTRLTVT.

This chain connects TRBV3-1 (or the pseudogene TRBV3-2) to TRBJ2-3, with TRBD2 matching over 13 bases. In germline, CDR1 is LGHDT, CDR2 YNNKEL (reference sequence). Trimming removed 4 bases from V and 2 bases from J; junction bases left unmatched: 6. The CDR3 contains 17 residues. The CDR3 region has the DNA TGTGCCAGCAGCCTATGGACTAGCGGGGGAATCACAGATACGCAGTATTTT. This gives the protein CASSLWTSGGITDTQYF.

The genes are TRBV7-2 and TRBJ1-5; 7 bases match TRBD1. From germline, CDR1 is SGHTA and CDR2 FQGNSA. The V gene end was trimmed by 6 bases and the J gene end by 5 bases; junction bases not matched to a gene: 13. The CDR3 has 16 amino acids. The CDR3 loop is CASSFVGQRTDQPQHF. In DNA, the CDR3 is TGTGCCAGCAGTTTCGTGGGACAGCGCACCGATCAGCCCCAGCATTTT.

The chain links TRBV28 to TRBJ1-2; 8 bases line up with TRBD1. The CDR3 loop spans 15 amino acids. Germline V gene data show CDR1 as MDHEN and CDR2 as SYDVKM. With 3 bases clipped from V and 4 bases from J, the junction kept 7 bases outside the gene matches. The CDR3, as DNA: TGTGCCAGCAGTTTGGGGGGCGGACAGGGCTATGGCTACACCTTC. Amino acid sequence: CASSLGGGQGYGYTF.

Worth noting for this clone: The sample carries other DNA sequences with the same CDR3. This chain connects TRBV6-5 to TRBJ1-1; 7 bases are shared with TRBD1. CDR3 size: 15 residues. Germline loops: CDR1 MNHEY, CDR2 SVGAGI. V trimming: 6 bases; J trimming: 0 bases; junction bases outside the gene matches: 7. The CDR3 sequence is CASSHRQGLNTEAFF. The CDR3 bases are TGTGCCAGCAGCCACCGACAGGGATTGAACACTGAAGCTTTCTTT.

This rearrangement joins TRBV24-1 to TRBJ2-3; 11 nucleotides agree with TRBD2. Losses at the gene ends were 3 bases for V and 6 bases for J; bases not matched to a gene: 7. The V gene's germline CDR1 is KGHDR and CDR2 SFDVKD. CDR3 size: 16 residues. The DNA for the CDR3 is TGTGCCACCAGTGATCCTACTAGCGGGGGTGGGGATACGCAGTATTTT. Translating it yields CATSDPTSGGGDTQYF.

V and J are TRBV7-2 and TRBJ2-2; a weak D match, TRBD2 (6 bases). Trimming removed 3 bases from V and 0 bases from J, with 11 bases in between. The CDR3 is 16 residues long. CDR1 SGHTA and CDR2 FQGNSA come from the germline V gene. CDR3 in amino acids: CASSFFAGTNTGELFF. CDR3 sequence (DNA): TGTGCCAGCAGCTTTTTCGCGGGGACGAACACCGGGGAGCTGTTTTTT.

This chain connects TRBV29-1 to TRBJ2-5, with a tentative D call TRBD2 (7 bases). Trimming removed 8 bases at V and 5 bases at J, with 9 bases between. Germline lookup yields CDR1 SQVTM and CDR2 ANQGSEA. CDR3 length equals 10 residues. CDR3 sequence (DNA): TGCAGCACGGGGGGCGAGACCCAGTACTTC. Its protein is CSTGGETQYF.

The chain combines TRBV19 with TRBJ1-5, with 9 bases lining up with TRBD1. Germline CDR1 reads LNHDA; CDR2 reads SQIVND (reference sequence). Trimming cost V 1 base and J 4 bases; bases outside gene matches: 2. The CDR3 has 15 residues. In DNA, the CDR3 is TGTGCCAGTAGTATAGCGGGACAGGGAAATCAGCCCCAGCATTTT. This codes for CASSIAGQGNQPQHF.

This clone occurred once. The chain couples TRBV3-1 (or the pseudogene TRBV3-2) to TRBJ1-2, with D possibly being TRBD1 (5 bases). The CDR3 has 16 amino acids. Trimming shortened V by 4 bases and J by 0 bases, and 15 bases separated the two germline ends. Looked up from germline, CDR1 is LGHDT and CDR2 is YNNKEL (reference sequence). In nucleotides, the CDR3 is TGTGCCAGCAGCCTGACCGCAGGGTCAGCTAACTATGGCTACACCTTC. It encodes CASSLTAGSANYGYTF.

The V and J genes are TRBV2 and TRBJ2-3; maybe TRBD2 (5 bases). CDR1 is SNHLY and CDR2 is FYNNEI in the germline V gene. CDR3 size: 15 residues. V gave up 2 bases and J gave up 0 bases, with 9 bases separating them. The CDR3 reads CASSEWTASTDTQYF. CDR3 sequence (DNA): TGTGCCAGCAGTGAATGGACTGCTAGCACAGATACGCAGTATTTT.

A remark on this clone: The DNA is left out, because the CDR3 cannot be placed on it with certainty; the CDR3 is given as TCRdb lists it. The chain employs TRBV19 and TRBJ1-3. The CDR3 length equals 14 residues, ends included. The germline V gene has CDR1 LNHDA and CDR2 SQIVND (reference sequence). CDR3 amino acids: CASSSGEGGNTIYF.

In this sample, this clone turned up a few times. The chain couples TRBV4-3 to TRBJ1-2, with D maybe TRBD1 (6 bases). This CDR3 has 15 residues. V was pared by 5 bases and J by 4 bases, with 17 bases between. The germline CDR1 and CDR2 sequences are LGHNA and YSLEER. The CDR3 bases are TGCGCCAGCAGCGAAGGACGAGGACAGTCCTATGGCTACACCTTC. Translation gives CASSEGRGQSYGYTF.

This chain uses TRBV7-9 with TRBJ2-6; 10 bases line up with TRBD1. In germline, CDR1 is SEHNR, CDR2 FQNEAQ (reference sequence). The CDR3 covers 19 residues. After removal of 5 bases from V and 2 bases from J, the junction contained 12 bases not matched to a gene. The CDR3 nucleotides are TGTGCCAGCAGCCCTAGTCCCGGGACAGGGGTTACTGGGGCCAACGTCCTGACTTTC. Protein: CASSPSPGTGVTGANVLTF.